These 6 T cell receptor beta chains originate from one sample sequenced in a study of cytomegalovirus exposure and HLA in healthy donors. Researchers ran the PCR with 60 Vbeta and 13 Jbeta primers. Method: immunoSEQ multiplex PCR; TCRdb's copy keeps in-frame clones and lacks some. Here the sample spans approximately 150,000 clones, roughly 81% being singletons. Sequences were obtained from PBMCs. These receptors all stem from a woman aged 18-29 years in good health and CMV-seropositive.

The V and J genes are TRBV30 and TRBJ1-1; D is perhaps TRBD1 (5 bases). The germline V and J ends were trimmed by 2 bases and 5 bases, with 27 bases remaining between them. Germline V gives CDR1 GTSNPN, CDR2 SVGIG (reference sequence). The CDR3 has 18 residues. The CDR3 nucleotides are TGTGCCTGGAGTATGGTTTTTGTACCGGGGCCCGGGGGAACTGAAGCTTTCTTT. Its translation is CAWSMVFVPGPGGTEAFF.

CDR3 DNA: TGTGCCAGCAGCGGGGAACAGGGGGCTATCGAGCAGTACTTC. Its protein product is CASSGEQGAIEQYF. The chain employs TRBV5-4 and TRBJ2-7, with TRBD1 matching over 9 bases. The CDR3 consists of 14 residues. CDR1 is SGHNT, CDR2 YYREEE, per germline (reference sequence). The J segment lost 6 bases and the V segment lost 4 bases, leaving 8 bases of the junction unmatched. The full variable domain, completed using reference TRBV5-4 and TRBJ2-7, is ETGVTQSPTHLIKTRGQQVTLRCSSQSGHNTVSWYQQALGQGPQFIFQYYREEENGRGNFPPRFSGLQFPNYSSELNVNALELDDSALYLCASSGEQGAIEQYFGPGTRLTVT.

The rearrangement uses TRBV9 and TRBJ1-2; 12 nucleotides match TRBD1. Germline loops: CDR1 SGDLS, CDR2 YYNGEE. With 0 bases clipped from V and 4 bases from J, the junction kept 4 bases outside the gene matches. The CDR3 runs to 16 residues. This CDR3 is CASSVVRGQGAYGYTF. CDR3 nucleotides: TGTGCCAGCAGCGTAGTCCGGGGACAGGGGGCCTATGGCTACACCTTC.

This chain joins TRBV15 and TRBJ2-1; TRBD1 matches 8 bases. Germline V lookup: CDR1 LNHNV, CDR2 YYDKDF (reference sequence). The CDR3 has 17 amino acids. V lost 3 bases and J lost 8; bases outside the gene matches: 15. The chain's CDR3 is CATSRGIRDRQDDEQFF. CDR3 coding DNA: TGTGCCACCAGCAGGGGAATTCGGGACAGGCAGGATGATGAGCAGTTCTTC.

V gene TRBV5-4 combines with J gene TRBJ2-2, with 10 bases identical to TRBD2. Germline CDR1 and CDR2: SGHNT and YYREEE (reference sequence). Trimming took 4 bases from V and 0 from J; bases not matched to a gene: 15. The CDR3 is made up of 20 amino acids. In DNA, the CDR3 is TGTGCCAGCAGCCCGTTATCAGGACTAGCGGCTTTTTCGAACACCGGGGAGCTGTTTTTT. Its protein product is CASSPLSGLAAFSNTGELFF.

The rearrangement joins TRBV19 to TRBJ1-1, with no clear D. The CDR3 runs to 15 residues. Trimming pared 3 bases from V and 1 base from J, leaving 12 bases between. Germline V gives CDR1 LNHDA, CDR2 SQIVND (reference sequence). Written as DNA, the CDR3 is TGTGCCAGTAGTATGGCAGGCAGACCGAACACTGAAGCTTTCTTT. Its translation is CASSMAGRPNTEAFF.